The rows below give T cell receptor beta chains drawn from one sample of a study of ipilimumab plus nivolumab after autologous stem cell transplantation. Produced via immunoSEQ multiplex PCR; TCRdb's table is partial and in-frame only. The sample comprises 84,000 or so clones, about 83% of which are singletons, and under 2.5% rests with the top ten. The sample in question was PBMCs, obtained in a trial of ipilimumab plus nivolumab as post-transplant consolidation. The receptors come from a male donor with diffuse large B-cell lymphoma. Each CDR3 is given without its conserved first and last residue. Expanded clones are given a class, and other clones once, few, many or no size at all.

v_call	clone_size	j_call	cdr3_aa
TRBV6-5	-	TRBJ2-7	ASTPLRLGKFEQY
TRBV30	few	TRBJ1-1	AWTATLNTEAF
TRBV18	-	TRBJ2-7	ASSPRDGLSSYEQY
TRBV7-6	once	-	ASSFSQGDYEQY
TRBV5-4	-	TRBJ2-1	ASSFDQGNLYNEQF
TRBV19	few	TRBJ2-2	ASSLIPGWADTGELF
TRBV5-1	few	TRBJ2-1	ASSAGQLDNEQF
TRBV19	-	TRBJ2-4	ASKEQGAVNIQY
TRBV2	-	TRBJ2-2	ASSRHRGRDGELF
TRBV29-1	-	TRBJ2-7	SVVLGRGLAEQY
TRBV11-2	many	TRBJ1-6	ASSPAGTWNSPLH
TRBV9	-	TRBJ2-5	ASSSSGTQQETQY
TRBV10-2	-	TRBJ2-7	ASNTRSSGEQY
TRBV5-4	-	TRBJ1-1	ASRPGTVNTEAF
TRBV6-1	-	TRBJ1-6	ASRLDRGYNSPLH
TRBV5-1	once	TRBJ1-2	ASSLGQENYGYT
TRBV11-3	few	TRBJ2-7	ASSPYERPYEQY
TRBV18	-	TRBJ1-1	ASSPRTEMNTEAF
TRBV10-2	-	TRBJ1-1	ASRGRGLDSEAF
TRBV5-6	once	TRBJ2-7	ASLDSLVYEQY
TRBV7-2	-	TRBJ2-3	ASSSGTPAAATQY
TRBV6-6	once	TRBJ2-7	ASKDGGPYEQY
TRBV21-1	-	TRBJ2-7	ASSHFGPSWYEQY
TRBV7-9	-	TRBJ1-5	ASSPGSNQPQH
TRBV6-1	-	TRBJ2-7	ASSEGMAQGAGEQY
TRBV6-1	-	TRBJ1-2	ASSEWGLGYT
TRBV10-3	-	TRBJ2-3	AISESSGVTSTDTQY
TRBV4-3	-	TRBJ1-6	ASSQGEGSPLH
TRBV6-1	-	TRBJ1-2	ASSEGPGGDYGYT
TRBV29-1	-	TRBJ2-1	SVGFGQGGNEQF
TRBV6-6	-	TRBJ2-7	ASRLLQGVHEQY
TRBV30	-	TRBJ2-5	AWSSGGGQETQY
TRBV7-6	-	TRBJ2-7	ASSLGGLGASEQY
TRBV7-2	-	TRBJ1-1	ASSVAGTANTEAF
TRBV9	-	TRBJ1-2	AGSVGGGTYHGYT